One and the same sample provided the 4 T cell receptor beta chains below, sequenced in a study of blood T cell repertoires in COVID-19. Profiling relied on immunoSEQ multiplex PCR, and the TCRdb table lists in-frame clones only, not all of them. The sample includes 490,000 or so clones, around nine tenths of them seen just once. The specimen was PBMCs or T cells enriched from blood (not recorded which). These receptors were obtained from a woman in her fifties or sixties who had recovered from COVID-19.

The chain carries TRBV6-5 and TRBJ2-1; TRBD1 aligns across 7 bases. The CDR3 loop spans 14 amino acids. Germline trimming cut 6 bases from V and 3 bases from J; bases unmatched to any gene: 5. The V gene's germline CDR1 is MNHEY and CDR2 SVGAGI. The CDR3 bases are TGTGCCAGCAGCCGACAGGGATTCTACAATGAGCAGTTCTTC. As protein: CASSRQGFYNEQFF.

The chain recombines TRBV10-3 with TRBJ2-3; 10 bases are shared with TRBD2. The CDR3 runs to 17 residues. Trimming removed 4 bases from V and 4 bases from J; junction bases left unmatched: 11. Looked up from germline, CDR1 is ENHRY and CDR2 is SYGVKD. This CDR3 is CAISGVRASGGPDTQYF. The CDR3, as DNA: TGTGCCATCAGTGGCGTCCGGGCTAGCGGGGGTCCAGATACGCAGTATTTT.

About this clone: Relative to the germline gene, one junction end is altered; a read error may explain this. The chain uses TRBV7-7 and TRBJ2-5; possible D gene TRBD1, 6 bases. CDR1 is SSHAT and CDR2 is FNYEAQ in the germline V gene (reference sequence). This CDR3 has 15 residues. The CDR3 nucleotides are TGTGCTAGCAGCTTAGTACAGGGCTATCAAGAGACCCAGTACTTC. Translation: CASSLVQGYQETQYF.

This chain connects TRBV5-8 to TRBJ2-3, with D possibly TRBD1 on 5 matching bases. The length of the CDR3 is 15 residues. The germline V gene has CDR1 SGHTS and CDR2 YDEGEE. V was cut by 1 base and J by 4 bases, with 13 bases left in between. CDR3 coding DNA: TGTGCCAGCAGCTTGAGGGCAGGGTTTTCAGATACGCAGTATTTT. Protein sequence: CASSLRAGFSDTQYF. Supplemented by reference TRBV5-8 and TRBJ2-3, the full variable domain reads EAGVTQSPTHLIKTRGQQATLRCSPISGHTSVYWYQQALGLGLQFLLWYDEGEERNRGNFPPRFSGRQFPNYSSELNVNALELEDSALYLCASSLRAGFSDTQYFGPGTRLTVL.